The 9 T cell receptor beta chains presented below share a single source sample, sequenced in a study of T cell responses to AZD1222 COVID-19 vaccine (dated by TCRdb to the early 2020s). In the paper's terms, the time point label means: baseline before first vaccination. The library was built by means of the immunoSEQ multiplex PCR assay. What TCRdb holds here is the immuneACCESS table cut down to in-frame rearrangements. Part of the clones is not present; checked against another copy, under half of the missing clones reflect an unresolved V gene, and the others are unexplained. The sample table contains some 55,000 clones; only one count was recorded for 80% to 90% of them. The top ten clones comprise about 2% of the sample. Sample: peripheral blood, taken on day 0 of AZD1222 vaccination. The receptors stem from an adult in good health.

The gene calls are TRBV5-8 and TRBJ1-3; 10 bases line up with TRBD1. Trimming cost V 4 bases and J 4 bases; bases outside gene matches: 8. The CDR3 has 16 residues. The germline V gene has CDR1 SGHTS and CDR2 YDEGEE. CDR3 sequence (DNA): TGTGCCAGCAGCCGCATGACAGGGGGCGCCGGAAACACCATATATTTT. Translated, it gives CASSRMTGGAGNTIYF.

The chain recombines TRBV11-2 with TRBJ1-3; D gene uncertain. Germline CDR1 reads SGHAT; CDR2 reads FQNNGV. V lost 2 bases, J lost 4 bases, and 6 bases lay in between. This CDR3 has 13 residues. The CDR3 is CASSLSGGNTIYF. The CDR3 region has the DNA TGTGCCAGCAGCTTATCGGGGGGAAACACCATATATTTT.

CDR3 in DNA: TGTGCCAGTAGTATTACAGCGGGAGGGGTGGAGACCCAGTACTTC. This translates into CASSITAGGVETQYF. The chain combines TRBV19 with TRBJ2-5; TRBD2 matches 10 bases. The CDR3 spans 15 residues. The germline V gene has CDR1 LNHDA and CDR2 SQIVND (reference sequence). Trimming removed 3 bases from V and 5 bases from J; junction bases left unmatched: 6.

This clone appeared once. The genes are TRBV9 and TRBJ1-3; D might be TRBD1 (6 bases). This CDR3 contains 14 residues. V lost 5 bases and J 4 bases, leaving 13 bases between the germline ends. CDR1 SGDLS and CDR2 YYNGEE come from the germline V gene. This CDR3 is CASSLGTGGNTIYF. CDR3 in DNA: TGTGCCAGCAGTCTTGGTACAGGGGGAAACACCATATATTTT.

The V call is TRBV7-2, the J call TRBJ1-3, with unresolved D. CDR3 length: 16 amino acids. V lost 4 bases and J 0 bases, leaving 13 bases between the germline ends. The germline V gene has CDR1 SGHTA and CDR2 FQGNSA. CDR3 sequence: CASSSNVPSSGNTIYF. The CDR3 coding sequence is TGTGCCAGCAGCTCTAATGTCCCTAGCTCTGGAAACACCATATATTTT.

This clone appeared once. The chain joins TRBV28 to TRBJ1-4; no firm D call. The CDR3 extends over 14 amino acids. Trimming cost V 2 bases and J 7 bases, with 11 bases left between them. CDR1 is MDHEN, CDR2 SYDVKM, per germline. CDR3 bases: TGTGCCAGCAGTTTAGTCGGTAATCGTGAAAAACTGTTTTTT. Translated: CASSLVGNREKLFF.

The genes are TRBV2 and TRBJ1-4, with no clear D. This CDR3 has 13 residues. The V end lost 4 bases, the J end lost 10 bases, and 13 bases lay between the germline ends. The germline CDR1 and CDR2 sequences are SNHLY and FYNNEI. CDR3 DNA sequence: TGTGCCAGCAGTGCCCGAGCTAACGGAAAACTGTTTTTT. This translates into CASSARANGKLFF. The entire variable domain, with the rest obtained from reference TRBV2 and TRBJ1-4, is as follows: EPEVTQTPSHQVTQMGQEVILRCVPISNHLYFYWYRQILGQKVEFLVSFYNNEISEKSEIFDDQFSVERPDGSNFTLKIRSTKLEDSAMYFCASSARANGKLFFGSGTQLSVL.

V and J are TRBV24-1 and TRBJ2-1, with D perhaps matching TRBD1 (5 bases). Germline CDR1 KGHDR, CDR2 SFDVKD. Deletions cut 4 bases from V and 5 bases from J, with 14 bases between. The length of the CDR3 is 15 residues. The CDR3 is CATSDPLTGNNEQFF. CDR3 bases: TGTGCCACCAGTGACCCCTTAACAGGAAACAATGAGCAGTTCTTC.

The CDR3 DNA reads as TGTGCCAGCAGTCCAGACAGGGGGCTTGGTGAAGCTTTCTTT. This sequence encodes CASSPDRGLGEAFF. The chain is built from TRBV6-5 and TRBJ1-1; TRBD1 matches 10 bases. The V gene's germline CDR1 is MNHEY and CDR2 SVGAGI. Trimming took 5 bases from V and 7 from J; bases not matched to a gene: 7. This CDR3 is built from 14 residues.